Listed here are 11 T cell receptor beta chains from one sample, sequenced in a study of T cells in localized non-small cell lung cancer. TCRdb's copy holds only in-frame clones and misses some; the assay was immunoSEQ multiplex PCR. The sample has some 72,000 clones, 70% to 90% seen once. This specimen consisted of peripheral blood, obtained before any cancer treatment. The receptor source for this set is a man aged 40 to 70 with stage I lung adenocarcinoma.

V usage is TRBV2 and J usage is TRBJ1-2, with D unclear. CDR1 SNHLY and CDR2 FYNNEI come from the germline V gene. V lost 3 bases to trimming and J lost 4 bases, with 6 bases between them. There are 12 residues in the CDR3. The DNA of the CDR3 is TGTGCCAGCAGTGATTCTATCTATGGCTACACCTTC. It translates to CASSDSIYGYTF.

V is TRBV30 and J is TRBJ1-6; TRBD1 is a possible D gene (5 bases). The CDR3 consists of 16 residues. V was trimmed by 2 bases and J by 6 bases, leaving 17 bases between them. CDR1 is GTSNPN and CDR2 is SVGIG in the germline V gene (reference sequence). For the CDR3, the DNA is TGTGCCTGGAGTCTTAGGGACCCACCCCTTAATTCACCCCTCCACTTT. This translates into CAWSLRDPPLNSPLHF.

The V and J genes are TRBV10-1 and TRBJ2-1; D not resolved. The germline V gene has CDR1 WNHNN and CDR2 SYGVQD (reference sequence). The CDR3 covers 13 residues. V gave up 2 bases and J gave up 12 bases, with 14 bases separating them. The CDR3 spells CASSETIISGQFF. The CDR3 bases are TGCGCCAGCAGTGAGACTATAATATCGGGGCAGTTCTTC.

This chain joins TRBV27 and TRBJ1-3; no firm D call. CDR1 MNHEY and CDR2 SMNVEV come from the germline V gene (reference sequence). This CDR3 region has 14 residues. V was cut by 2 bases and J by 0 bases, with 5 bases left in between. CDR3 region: CASSLQSSGNTIYF. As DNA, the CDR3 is TGTGCCAGCAGTTTACAGAGCTCTGGAAACACCATATATTTT.

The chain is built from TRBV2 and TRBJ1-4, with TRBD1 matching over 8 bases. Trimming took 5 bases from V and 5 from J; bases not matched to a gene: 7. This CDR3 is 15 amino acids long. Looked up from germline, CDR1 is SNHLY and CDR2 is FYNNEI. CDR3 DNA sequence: TGTGCCAGCAGTATCGGACAGGGAGGGAATGAAAAACTGTTTTTT. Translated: CASSIGQGGNEKLFF. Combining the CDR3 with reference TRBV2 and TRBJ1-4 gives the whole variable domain EPEVTQTPSHQVTQMGQEVILRCVPISNHLYFYWYRQILGQKVEFLVSFYNNEISEKSEIFDDQFSVERPDGSNFTLKIRSTKLEDSAMYFCASSIGQGGNEKLFFGSGTQLSVL.

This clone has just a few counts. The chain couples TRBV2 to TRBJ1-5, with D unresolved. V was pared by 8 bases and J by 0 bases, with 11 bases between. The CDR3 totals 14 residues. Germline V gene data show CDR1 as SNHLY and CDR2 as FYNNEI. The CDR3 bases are TGTGCCAGCTGGAATTCCTATAGCAATCAGCCCCAGCATTTT. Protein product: CASWNSYSNQPQHF.

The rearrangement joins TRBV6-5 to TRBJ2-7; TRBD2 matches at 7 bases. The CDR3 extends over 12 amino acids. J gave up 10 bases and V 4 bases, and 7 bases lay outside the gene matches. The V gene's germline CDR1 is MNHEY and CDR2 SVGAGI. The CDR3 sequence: CASSSPGGVQYF. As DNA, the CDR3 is TGTGCCAGCAGTTCGCCTGGGGGGGTACAGTACTTC.

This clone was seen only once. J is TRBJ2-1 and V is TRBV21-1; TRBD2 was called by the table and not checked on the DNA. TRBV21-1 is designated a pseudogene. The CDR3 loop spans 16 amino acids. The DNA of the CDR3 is TGTGCCAGCAGCAAAGCGCTAGCGGGAGCTTACAATGAGCAGTTCTTC. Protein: CASSKALAGAYNEQFF.

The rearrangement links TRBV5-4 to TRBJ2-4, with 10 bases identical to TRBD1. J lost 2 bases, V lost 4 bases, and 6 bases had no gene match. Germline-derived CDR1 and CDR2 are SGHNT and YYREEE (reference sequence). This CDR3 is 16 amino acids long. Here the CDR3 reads CASSVSTGGPKNIQYF. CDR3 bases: TGTGCCAGCAGCGTTTCGACAGGGGGCCCCAAAAACATTCAGTACTTC. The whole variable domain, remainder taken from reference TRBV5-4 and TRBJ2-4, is ETGVTQSPTHLIKTRGQQVTLRCSSQSGHNTVSWYQQALGQGPQFIFQYYREEENGRGNFPPRFSGLQFPNYSSELNVNALELDDSALYLCASSVSTGGPKNIQYFGAGTRLSVL.

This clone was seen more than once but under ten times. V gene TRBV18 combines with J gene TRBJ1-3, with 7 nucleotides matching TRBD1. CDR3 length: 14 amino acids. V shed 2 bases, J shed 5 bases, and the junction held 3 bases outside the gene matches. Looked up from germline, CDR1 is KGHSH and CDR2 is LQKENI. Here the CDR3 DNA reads TGTGCCAGCTCACCAAGGACAGGAAGAAACACCATATATTTT. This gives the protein CASSPRTGRNTIYF. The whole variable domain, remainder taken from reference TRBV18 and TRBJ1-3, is NAGVMQNPRHLVRRRGQEARLRCSPMKGHSHVYWYRQLPEEGLKFMVYLQKENIIDESGMPKERFSAEFPKEGPSILRIQQVVRGDSAAYFCASSPRTGRNTIYFGEGSWLTVV.

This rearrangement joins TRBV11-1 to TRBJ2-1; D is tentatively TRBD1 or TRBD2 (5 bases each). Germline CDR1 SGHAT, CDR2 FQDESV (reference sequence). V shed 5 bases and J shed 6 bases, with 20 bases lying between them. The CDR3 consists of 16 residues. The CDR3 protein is CASSSRVRGEGNEQFF. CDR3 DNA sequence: TGTGCCAGCAGCAGCCGTGTGAGAGGGGAAGGCAATGAGCAGTTCTTC.